This record looks at one T cell receptor (beta chain) sequence and its context. Its specificity is not known. Method: immunoSEQ multiplex PCR; TCRdb's copy keeps in-frame clones and lacks some. This table has more than 25,000 clones, about four fifths appearing once. This sample is part of a study of Tregs in tolerant kidney transplant recipients. Germline-derived CDR1 and CDR2 are LNHDA and SQIVND (reference sequence). CDR3 length: 12 amino acids. V was clipped by 4 bases and J by 5 bases, with 8 bases between them. The sequence derives from a human donor in good health. Sequencing was performed on Tregs from blood cultured with allogeneic cells. The rearrangement links TRBV19 to TRBJ1-2; tentatively, D is TRBD1 (5 bases). The CDR3 region is CASSKGKYGYTF. In DNA form, the CDR3 reads TGTGCCAGTAGTAAGGGGAAGTATGGCTACACCTTC.